This T cell receptor (beta chain) appears in the sequencing data of a study of cytomegalovirus exposure and HLA in healthy donors. The study, taken as a whole, reports: The study found most TCR sequences rare, yet found some public TCRs in many donors.

This clone appeared a few times. Antigen: not known. Produced via immunoSEQ multiplex PCR; TCRdb's table is partial and in-frame only. This table holds hundreds of thousands of clones, roughly 83% found once. Deletions cut 8 bases from V and 6 bases from J, with 11 bases between. The CDR3 is 12 amino acids. Germline loops: CDR1 MDHEN, CDR2 SYDVKM. This sequence was found in a woman under 30 in good health and CMV-seronegative. The V and J genes are TRBV28 and TRBJ1-5; the D gene is possibly TRBD1 (6 bases). Sequencing used PBMCs. CDR3 sequence: CASRDNLQPQHF. For the CDR3, the DNA is TGTGCCAGCCGGGACAACCTTCAGCCCCAGCATTTT.